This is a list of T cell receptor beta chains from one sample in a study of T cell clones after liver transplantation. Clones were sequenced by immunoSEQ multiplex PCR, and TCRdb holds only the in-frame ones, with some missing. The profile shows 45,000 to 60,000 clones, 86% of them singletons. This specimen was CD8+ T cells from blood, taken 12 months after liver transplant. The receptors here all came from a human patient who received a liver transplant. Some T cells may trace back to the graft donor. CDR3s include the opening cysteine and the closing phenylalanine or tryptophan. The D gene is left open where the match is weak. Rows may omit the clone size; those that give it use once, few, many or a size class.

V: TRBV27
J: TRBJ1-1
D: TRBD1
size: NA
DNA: TGTGCCAGCATCACAGGGGTAGCAGGTCTGAACACTGAAGCTTTCTTT
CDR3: CASITGVAGLNTEAFF

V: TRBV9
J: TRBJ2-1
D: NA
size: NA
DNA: TGTGCCAGCAGCGTAGGTCAGGACAATGAGCAGTTCTTC
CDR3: CASSVGQDNEQFF

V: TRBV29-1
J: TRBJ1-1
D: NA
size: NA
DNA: TGCAGCGTTGAATTGCCAGGCGGCGAAGCTTTCTTT
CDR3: CSVELPGGEAFF

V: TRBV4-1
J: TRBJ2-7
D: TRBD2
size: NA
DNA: TGCGCCAGCAGTCCTTCCAGCGGGAGCCCCGAGCAGTACTTC
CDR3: CASSPSSGSPEQYF

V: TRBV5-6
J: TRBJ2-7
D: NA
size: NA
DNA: TGTGCCAGCAGCCGTCCCCCGGGTTCCCTCTCCTACGAGCAGTACTTC
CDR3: CASSRPPGSLSYEQYF

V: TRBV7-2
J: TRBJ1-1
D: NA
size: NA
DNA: TGTGCCAGCAGCTTAGAAACGGGATACCCTGAAGCTTTCTTT
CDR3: CASSLETGYPEAFF

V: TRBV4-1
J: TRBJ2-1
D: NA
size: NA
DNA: TGCGCCAGCAGCCAAGACAGCGCGTCCTACAATGAGCAGTTCTTC
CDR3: CASSQDSASYNEQFF

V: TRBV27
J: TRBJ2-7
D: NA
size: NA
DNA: TGTGCCAGCGGGTACGAGCAGTACTTC
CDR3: CASGYEQYF

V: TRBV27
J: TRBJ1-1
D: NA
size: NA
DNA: TGTGCCAGCAGTTTGAGGCCTGAAGCTTTCTTT
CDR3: CASSLRPEAFF

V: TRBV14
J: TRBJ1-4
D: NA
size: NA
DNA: TGTGCCAGCAGCCAGCCCCCTAATGAAAAACTGTTTTTT
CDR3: CASSQPPNEKLFF

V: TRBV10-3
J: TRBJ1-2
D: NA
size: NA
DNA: TGTGCCATCAGTGACAGGGTTGACTATGGCTACACCTTC
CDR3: CAISDRVDYGYTF

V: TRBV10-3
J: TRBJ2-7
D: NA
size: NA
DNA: TGTGCCATCAGTGAATTTAGGGAAGGTACCTACGAGCAGTACTTC
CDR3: CAISEFREGTYEQYF

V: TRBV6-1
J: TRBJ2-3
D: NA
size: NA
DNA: TGTGCCAGCAGTGACGTTTTTGGTGGCACAGATACGCAGTATTTT
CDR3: CASSDVFGGTDTQYF

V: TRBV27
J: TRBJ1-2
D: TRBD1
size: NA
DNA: TGTGCCAGCAGCCGGGACAGGGGGATTGGCTACACCTTC
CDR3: CASSRDRGIGYTF

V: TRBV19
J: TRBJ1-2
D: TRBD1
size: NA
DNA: TGTGCCAGTATCCGGACAGGGGGTTACGAGGGCTACACCTTC
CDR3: CASIRTGGYEGYTF

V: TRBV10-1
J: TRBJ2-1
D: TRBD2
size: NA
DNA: TGCGCCAGCAGTGGAGGGACTAGCGGGAACAATGAGCAGTTCTTC
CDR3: CASSGGTSGNNEQFF

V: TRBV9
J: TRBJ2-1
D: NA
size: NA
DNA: TGTGCCAGCAGCGCCTCGGGACTTTATTACAATGAGCAGTTCTTC
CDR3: CASSASGLYYNEQFF

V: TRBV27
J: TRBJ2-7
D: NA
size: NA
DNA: TGTGCCAGCAGTTTAGGGAAATGGGCCTACGAGCAGTACTTC
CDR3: CASSLGKWAYEQYF

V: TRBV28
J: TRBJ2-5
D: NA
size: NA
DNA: TGTGCCAGCAGTTTCCTCCTAGGGGGGGGTGGGACCCAGTACTTC
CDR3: CASSFLLGGGGTQYF

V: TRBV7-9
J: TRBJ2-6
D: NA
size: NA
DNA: TGTGCCAGCAGTCTTAGCGCCTCTGGGGCCAACGTCCTGACTTTC
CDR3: CASSLSASGANVLTF

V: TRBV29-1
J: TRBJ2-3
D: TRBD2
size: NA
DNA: TGCAGCGTTGAAGATCTTCAACGGAGCTGGCGGGAGAAGGATACGCAGTATTTT
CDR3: CSVEDLQRSWREKDTQYF

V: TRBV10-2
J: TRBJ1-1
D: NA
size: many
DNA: TGCGCCAGCGTCGGACAGCTGAACACTGAAGCTTTCTTT
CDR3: CASVGQLNTEAFF

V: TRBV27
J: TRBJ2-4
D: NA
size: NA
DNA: TGTGCCAGCAGCTCAACTAGCAATCTGAACATTCAGTACTTC
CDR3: CASSSTSNLNIQYF

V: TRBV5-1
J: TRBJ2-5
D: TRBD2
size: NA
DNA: TGCGCCAGCAGCTTGGCCATTCTAGCGGCTGCCCCAGAGACCCAGTACTTC
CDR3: CASSLAILAAAPETQYF

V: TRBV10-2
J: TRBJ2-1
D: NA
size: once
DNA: TGCGCCAGCAACTCAGGAGTTTTTTTCAATGAGCAGTTCTTC
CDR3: CASNSGVFFNEQFF

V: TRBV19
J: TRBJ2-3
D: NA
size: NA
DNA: TGTGCCAGTAGGAGGCAGATTCGCACAGATACGCAGTATTTT
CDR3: CASRRQIRTDTQYF

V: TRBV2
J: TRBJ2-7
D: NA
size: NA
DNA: TGTGCCAGCAGGCCAATTCCAGGGGAAGCTTTCCACGAGCAGTACTTC
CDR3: CASRPIPGEAFHEQYF

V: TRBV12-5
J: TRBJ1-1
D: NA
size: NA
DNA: TGTGCTAGTGGTTTGGGACCAGGGGACACTGAAGCTTTCTTT
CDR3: CASGLGPGDTEAFF

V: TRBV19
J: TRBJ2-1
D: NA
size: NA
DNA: TGTGCCAGTAGTATAGGGGGTGCCCGCTACAATGAGCAGTTCTTC
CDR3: CASSIGGARYNEQFF

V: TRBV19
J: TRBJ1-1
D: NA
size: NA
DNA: TGTGCCAGTAGATTATTAGAACAGGGAGACACTGAAGCTTTCTTT
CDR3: CASRLLEQGDTEAFF

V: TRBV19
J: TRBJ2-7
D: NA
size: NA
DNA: TGTGCCAGTAGTACCGGACAGAGCTCCTACGAGCAGTACTTC
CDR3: CASSTGQSSYEQYF

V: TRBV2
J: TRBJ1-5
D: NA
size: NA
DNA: TGTGCCAGCAGTGAAGGAACCCTCTCCGGGCTGGGACAGCCCCAGCATTTT
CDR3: CASSEGTLSGLGQPQHF

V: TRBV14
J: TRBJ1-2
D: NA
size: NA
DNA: TGTGCCAGCAGCCAAGATAAGAGACCCGGAGGTTTTGGCTACACCTTC
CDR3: CASSQDKRPGGFGYTF

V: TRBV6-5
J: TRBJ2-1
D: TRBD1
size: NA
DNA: TGTGCCAGCAGTTCAGAGGGGGCTTACAATGAGCAGTTCTTC
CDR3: CASSSEGAYNEQFF

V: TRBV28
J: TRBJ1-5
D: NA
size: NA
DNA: TGTGCCAGCAGTAAAACAATCTTAAGGAAGCCCCAGCATTTT
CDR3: CASSKTILRKPQHF

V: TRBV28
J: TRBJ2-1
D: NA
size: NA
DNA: TGTGCCAGCAGTCCCGGGCCCTTTAATGAGCAGTTCTTC
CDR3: CASSPGPFNEQFF

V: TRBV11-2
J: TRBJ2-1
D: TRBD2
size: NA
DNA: TGTGCCAGCAGCTTCGGGACGGGGGGGTACAATGAGCAGTTCTTC
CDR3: CASSFGTGGYNEQFF

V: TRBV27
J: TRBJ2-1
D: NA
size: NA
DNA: TGTGCCAGCAGTCTCCACCCGGGACCAATCTACAATGAGCAGTTCTTC
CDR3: CASSLHPGPIYNEQFF

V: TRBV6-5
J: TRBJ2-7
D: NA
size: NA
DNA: TGTGCCAGCAGTTACTCGCCAGCCTACGAGCAGTACTTC
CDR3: CASSYSPAYEQYF

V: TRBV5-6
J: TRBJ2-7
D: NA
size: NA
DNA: TGTGCCAGCAGCTCCAAACTCCGACTCCCGGAAACCTACGAGCAGTACTTC
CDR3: CASSSKLRLPETYEQYF

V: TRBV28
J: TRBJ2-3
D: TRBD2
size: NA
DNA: TGTGCCAGCAGTTTCGGTCCTAGCGGGAGGACAGATACGCAGTATTTT
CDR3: CASSFGPSGRTDTQYF

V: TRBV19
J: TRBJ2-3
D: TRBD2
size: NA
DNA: TGTGCCAGTAACCCACTAGCGGGGCACACAGATACGCAGTATTTT
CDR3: CASNPLAGHTDTQYF

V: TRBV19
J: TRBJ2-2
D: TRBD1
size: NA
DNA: TGTGCCAGTAGTATTTCCCAGGGGGCCGCCGGGGAGCTGTTTTTT
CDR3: CASSISQGAAGELFF

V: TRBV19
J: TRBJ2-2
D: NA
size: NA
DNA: TGTGCCAGTAGTATAGATGGCGCCAACACCGGGGAGCTGTTTTTT
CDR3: CASSIDGANTGELFF

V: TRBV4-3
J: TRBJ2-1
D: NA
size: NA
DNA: TGCGCCAGCAGCCAAGGGGGGAATGAGCAGTTCTTC
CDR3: CASSQGGNEQFF

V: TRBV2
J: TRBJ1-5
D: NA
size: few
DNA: TGTGCCAGCAGTGTCACGGGGATTCAGCCCCAGCATTTT
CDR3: CASSVTGIQPQHF

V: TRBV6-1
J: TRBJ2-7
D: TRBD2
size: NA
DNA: TGTGCCAGCAGTCGACTAGCGGCCTACGAGCAGTACTTC
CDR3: CASSRLAAYEQYF

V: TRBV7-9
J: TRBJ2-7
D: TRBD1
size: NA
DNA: TGTGCCAGCAGCCCCGGGACAGGCTACGAGCAGTACTTC
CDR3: CASSPGTGYEQYF

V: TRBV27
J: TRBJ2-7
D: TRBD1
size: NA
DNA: TGTGCCAGCTCACAGGGGCCCTACGAGCAGTACTTC
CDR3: CASSQGPYEQYF

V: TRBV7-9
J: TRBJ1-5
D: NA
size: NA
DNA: TGTGCCAGCAGCCTATCAGGGTTAGAGTACAGCAATCAGCCCCAGCATTTT
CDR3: CASSLSGLEYSNQPQHF

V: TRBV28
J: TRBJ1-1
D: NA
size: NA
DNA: TGTGCCAGCAGTTTTTGGAGGATTAAAACTGAAGCTTTCTTT
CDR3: CASSFWRIKTEAFF

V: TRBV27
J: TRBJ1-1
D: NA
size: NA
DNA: TGTGCCAGCAGTTTATACCAGTCAGGAACTGAAGCTTTCTTT
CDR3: CASSLYQSGTEAFF

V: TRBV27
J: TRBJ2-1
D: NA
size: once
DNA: TGTGCCAGCAGTTTAACGACTGGTAATGAGCAGTTCTTC
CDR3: CASSLTTGNEQFF

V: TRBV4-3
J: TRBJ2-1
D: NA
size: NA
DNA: TGCGCCAGCAGCCAAGATGGAGCACCCAACAATGAGCAGTTCTTC
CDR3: CASSQDGAPNNEQFF

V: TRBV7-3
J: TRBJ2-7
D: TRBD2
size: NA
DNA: TGTGCCAGCAGCTTAGCGGGAGTCGCCTACGAGCAGTACTTC
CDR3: CASSLAGVAYEQYF